These 10 T cell receptor beta chains were sequenced from one sample in a study of cytotoxic CD8 clonotypes in ibrutinib-treated CLL. Assay used: immunoSEQ multiplex PCR; TCRdb lists only in-frame clones, some missing. The data hold some 92,000 clones, with around 77% observed a single time. The sample consisted of PBMCs, taken after 24 months of ibrutinib treatment. The receptors were sampled from a human donor with chronic lymphocytic leukemia.

The V and J genes are TRBV28 and TRBJ1-3; D remains unclear. This CDR3 spans 13 amino acids. CDR1 is MDHEN, CDR2 SYDVKM, per germline. Trimming pared 3 bases from V and 2 bases from J, leaving 5 bases between. The CDR3: CASSFGAGNTIYF. CDR3 nucleotides: TGTGCCAGCAGTTTCGGAGCTGGAAACACCATATATTTT.

The chain joins TRBV18 to TRBJ2-1, with unresolved D. Germline loops: CDR1 KGHSH, CDR2 LQKENI. Trimming cost V 6 bases and J 2 bases, with 11 bases left between them. This CDR3 spans 14 amino acids. The chain's CDR3 is CASSTRNTYNEQFF. CDR3 DNA: TGTGCCAGCTCCACAAGAAATACCTACAATGAGCAGTTCTTC.

The rearrangement uses TRBV5-6 and TRBJ2-7, with D possibly being TRBD2 (6 bases). The length of the CDR3 is 14 residues. Trimming removed 3 bases from V and 0 bases from J, with 10 bases in between. Germline V CDR1 and CDR2: SGHDT, YYEEEE. The DNA for the CDR3 is TGTGCCAGCAGCTCGGCCGGGGGCTCCTACGAGCAGTACTTC. Protein sequence: CASSSAGGSYEQYF.

V is TRBV29-1 and J is TRBJ2-3; a possible D gene is TRBD2 (6 bases). This CDR3 region has 14 residues. The V end was cut by 6 bases, the J end by 0 bases, with 13 bases between. In germline, CDR1 is SQVTM, CDR2 ANQGSEA. CDR3 region: CSVRSGLSTDTQYF. The CDR3 DNA reads TGCAGCGTCCGAAGCGGGCTGAGCACAGATACGCAGTATTTT.

The V call is TRBV5-1, the J call TRBJ1-4, with D possibly TRBD1 on 5 matching bases. V gave up 2 bases and J gave up 4 bases, with 15 bases separating them. Per germline, CDR1 SGHRS and CDR2 YFSETQ. The CDR3 extends over 16 amino acids. CDR3 sequence (DNA): TGCGCCAGCAGCTTTGGCGTGAATCAGGGTAATGAAAAACTGTTTTTT. It encodes CASSFGVNQGNEKLFF. Variable domain in full (rest from reference TRBV5-1 and TRBJ1-4): KAGVTQTPRYLIKTRGQQVTLSCSPISGHRSVSWYQQTPGQGLQFLFEYFSETQRNKGNFPGRFSGRQFSNSRSEMNVSTLELGDSALYLCASSFGVNQGNEKLFFGSGTQLSVL.

The chain links TRBV7-6 to TRBJ1-1; D ambiguous. Per the germline V gene, CDR1 is SGHVS and CDR2 is FNYEAQ. The ends were cut back, 4 bases at V and 7 bases at J, with 16 bases in the middle. The CDR3 covers 14 residues. The CDR3 reads CASSSSRGLGEAFF. CDR3 DNA: TGTGCCAGCAGCTCGTCAAGAGGGCTAGGTGAAGCTTTCTTT. Drawing the rest from reference TRBV7-6 and TRBJ1-1, the complete variable domain is GAGVSQSPRYKVTKRGQDVALRCDPISGHVSLYWYRQALGQGPEFLTYFNYEAQQDKSGLPNDRFSAERPEGSISTLTIQRTEQRDSAMYRCASSSSRGLGEAFFGQGTRLTVV.

The chain has TRBV28 and TRBJ2-7; D not certain. The CDR3 runs to 14 residues. Germline loops: CDR1 MDHEN, CDR2 SYDVKM. V lost 7 bases, J lost 7 bases, and 20 bases lay in between. CDR3 protein: CASILGGTQVEQYF. The CDR3 coding sequence is TGTGCCAGCATCTTGGGCGGCACCCAGGTTGAGCAGTACTTC.

This clone was counted a few times. The J gene is TRBJ2-1, the V gene TRBV7-9; 9 positions agree with TRBD1. Trimming cost V 5 bases and J 3 bases; bases outside gene matches: 11. This CDR3 has 17 amino acids. Germline V gene sequence: CDR1 SEHNR, CDR2 FQNEAQ (reference sequence). The CDR3 protein is CASSRPLPGQGYNEQFF. The CDR3 DNA reads as TGTGCCAGCAGCCGGCCTTTACCGGGACAGGGCTACAATGAGCAGTTCTTC.

The chain combines TRBV6-1 with TRBJ2-5; 8 nucleotides line up with TRBD2. The CDR3 is made up of 16 amino acids. Germline assignment: CDR1 MNHNS and CDR2 SASEGT. Germline trimming cut 4 bases from V and 4 bases from J; bases unmatched to any gene: 11. The CDR3 DNA is TGTGCCAGCAGTGCATACGGGACTAGGGCTTCAGAGACCCAGTACTTC. Translating it yields CASSAYGTRASETQYF.

The V and J genes are TRBV6-1 and TRBJ2-5; D may be TRBD1 or TRBD2 (6 bases each). Germline V gene data show CDR1 as MNHNS and CDR2 as SASEGT. This CDR3 region has 14 residues. V lost 7 bases and J lost 4, with 16 bases in between. CDR3 in amino acids: CASKTGGPIETQYF. CDR3 DNA sequence: TGTGCCAGCAAGACAGGAGGGCCTATAGAGACCCAGTACTTC.